The rows below give T cell receptor beta chains drawn from one sample of a study of blood T cell repertoires in COVID-19. Method: immunoSEQ multiplex PCR; TCRdb's copy keeps in-frame clones and lacks some. Of 40,000 to 50,000 clones listed, around four fifths are singletons. Sequences were obtained from peripheral blood. All receptors come from a woman older than 75 with acute or convalescent COVID-19. Each CDR3 is given with its conserved first and last residue. A D gene is named only where the DNA matches it firmly. Not every row has a clone size; where given, it reads once, few, many or a size class.

TRBV29-1	TRBJ1-1	.	.	TGCAGCGTTATTTACAGTGACACTGAAGCTTTCTTT	CSVIYSDTEAFF
TRBV2	TRBJ1-1	.	.	TGTGCCAGCAGTGTGGGAGACAGAGGGGGCACTGAAGCTTTCTTT	CASSVGDRGGTEAFF
TRBV11-2	TRBJ2-1	.	.	TGTGCCAGCTACTCAGGGTACAATGAGCAGTTCTTC	CASYSGYNEQFF
TRBV2	TRBJ2-7	.	few	TGTGCCAGCAGTGCAGGACAGAGCTACGAGCAGTACTTC	CASSAGQSYEQYF
TRBV6-1	TRBJ2-5	.	.	TGTGCCAGCAGTGAAGCGCACTACCAAGAGACCCAGTACTTC	CASSEAHYQETQYF
TRBV7-2	TRBJ1-5	.	.	TGTGCCAGCAGCCTCAGCGGCGATTATAGCAATCAGCCCCAGCATTTT	CASSLSGDYSNQPQHF
TRBV6-6	TRBJ2-3	TRBD2	.	TGTGCCAGCATTCCCAGCGGGGGCACAGATACGCAGTATTTT	CASIPSGGTDTQYF
TRBV2	TRBJ1-1	TRBD1	.	TGTGCCAGCGGGAGGGACAGGGTCACTGAAGCTTTCTTT	CASGRDRVTEAFF
TRBV2	TRBJ2-5	TRBD1	.	TGTGCCAGCAGTGAAGCGCGGCAGGGGGCTGAGACCCAGTACTTC	CASSEARQGAETQYF
TRBV6-5	TRBJ1-5	TRBD1	.	TGTGCCAGCAGTCGACAGGGAGGAGGGCCCCAGCATTTT	CASSRQGGGPQHF
TRBV5-1	TRBJ2-1	TRBD2	once	TGCGCCAGCAGCTTATTAGCTAGCGGGTCCTACAATGAGCAGTTCTTC	CASSLLASGSYNEQFF
TRBV7-3	TRBJ2-1	.	.	TGTGCCAGCAGCTTCGGACAGTACAATGAGCAGTTCTTC	CASSFGQYNEQFF
TRBV11-3	TRBJ1-4	.	.	TGTGCCAGCAGCTTGGGAGTCAGAGTCCCTAATGAAAAACTGTTTTTT	CASSLGVRVPNEKLFF
TRBV19	TRBJ2-3	.	.	TGTGCCAGTACCCAGGGAAAGGGCACAGATACGCAGTATTTT	CASTQGKGTDTQYF
TRBV6-6	TRBJ2-5	.	.	TGTGCCAGCAGTTACTCGAGAGAGACCCAGTACTTC	CASSYSRETQYF
TRBV7-3	TRBJ2-1	.	few	TGTGCCAGCAGCCCCGGACAGAGATACAATGAGCAGTTCTTC	CASSPGQRYNEQFF